Listed here are 24 T cell receptor beta chains from one sample, sequenced in a study of blood T cell repertoires in COVID-19. Repertoires were generated with immunoSEQ multiplex PCR, while TCRdb's copy carries only in-frame clones and drops some. Of about 61,000 clones listed, roughly 90% are singletons. Sequences were obtained from peripheral blood. The receptors were sampled from a woman between 50 and 59 years old with active or convalescent COVID-19.

The gene calls are TRBV12-3 or TRBV12-4 and TRBJ1-5; possible D gene TRBD1, 5 bases. This CDR3 spans 13 amino acids. Trimming pared 7 bases from V and 7 bases from J, leaving 14 bases between. The CDR3 coding sequence is TGTGCCAGCACCACAGGAGCGCGACAGCCCCAGCATTTT. It specifies CASTTGARQPQHF.

The chain is built from TRBV10-3 and TRBJ2-7; tentative D call: TRBD1 (6 bases). Trimming pared 10 bases from V and 2 bases from J, leaving 12 bases between. Germline loops: CDR1 ENHRY, CDR2 SYGVKD. The CDR3 is 12 amino acids. The CDR3 sequence: CASRDTTYEQYF. The CDR3 bases are TGTGCCAGCCGGGACACAACCTACGAGCAGTACTTC.

V gene TRBV21-1 combines with J gene TRBJ2-3; the D segment call TRBD1 is taken from the table without a DNA check. TRBV21-1 represents a pseudogene. This CDR3 is 16 amino acids long. This chain's CDR3 is CASNPRRTGLTDTQYF. CDR3 coding DNA: TGTGCCAGCAACCCACGAAGGACAGGGCTAACAGATACGCAGTATTTT.

This clone was picked up one time. The J gene is TRBJ1-6, the V gene TRBV6-5; 7 bases align to TRBD1. V lost 0 bases, J lost 6 bases, and 2 bases stayed unmatched. The CDR3 consists of 15 residues. In germline, CDR1 is MNHEY, CDR2 SVGAGI. The chain's CDR3 is CASSYSGTANSPLHF. CDR3 nucleotides: TGTGCCAGCAGTTACTCGGGGACAGCTAATTCACCCCTCCACTTT.

This clone was seen a single time. The chain couples TRBV15 to TRBJ2-1; 16 nucleotides match TRBD2. The CDR3 loop spans 21 amino acids. Trimming removed 4 bases from V and 0 bases from J; junction bases left unmatched: 12. Germline values: CDR1 LNHNV, CDR2 YYDKDF (reference sequence). CDR3 nucleotides: TGTGCCACCAGCAATCGAGGGACTAGCGGGAGGGAACAGAGCTCCTACAATGAGCAGTTCTTC. Encoded protein: CATSNRGTSGREQSSYNEQFF.

The chain has TRBV28 and TRBJ2-7, with D possibly TRBD2 on 6 matching bases. The CDR3 has 15 amino acids. Germline V gives CDR1 MDHEN, CDR2 SYDVKM. Trimming removed 4 bases from V and 7 bases from J, with 20 bases in between. CDR3 in DNA: TGTGCCAGCAGTTCAGCGGGCCCGGAAGGTTCGGAGCAGTACTTC. Protein: CASSSAGPEGSEQYF. The whole variable domain, filled in from reference TRBV28 and TRBJ2-7, reads DVKVTQSSRYLVKRTGEKVFLECVQDMDHENMFWYRQDPGLGLRLIYFSYDVKMKEKGDIPEGYSVSREKKERFSLILESASTNQTSMYLCASSSAGPEGSEQYFGPGTRLTVT.

The J gene is TRBJ2-3, the V gene TRBV30, with 9 bases matching TRBD2. The CDR3 has 14 amino acids. Germline CDR1 and CDR2: GTSNPN and SVGIG (reference sequence). Unmatched junction bases numbered 6, after V lost 3 bases and J lost 5 bases. CDR3 amino acids: CAWRGAGGRDTQYF. For the CDR3, the DNA is TGTGCCTGGAGGGGAGCGGGAGGCAGAGATACGCAGTATTTT.

This chain uses TRBV7-9 with TRBJ2-1; TRBD2 aligns across 9 bases. CDR3 length: 15 amino acids. Per germline, CDR1 SEHNR and CDR2 FQNEAQ (reference sequence). Trimming removed 5 bases from V and 3 bases from J; junction bases left unmatched: 5. The CDR3 spells CASSLTSGLYNEQFF. The DNA of the CDR3 is TGTGCCAGCAGCCTGACTAGCGGACTCTACAATGAGCAGTTCTTC.

This chain connects TRBV3-1 (or the pseudogene TRBV3-2) to TRBJ2-7; a possible D gene is TRBD1 (5 bases). The CDR3 runs 16 residues. CDR1 LGHDT and CDR2 YNNKEL come from the germline V gene (reference sequence). V lost 2 bases, J lost 5 bases, and 19 bases lay in between. The CDR3 DNA reads TGTGCCAGCAGCCAACTAGGACATAAGGATATGAACGAGCAGTACTTC. Amino acids: CASSQLGHKDMNEQYF.

V usage is TRBV1 and J usage is TRBJ2-7; the D segment call TRBD2 is taken from the table without a DNA check. TRBV1 is annotated as a pseudogene. The CDR3 runs 16 residues. CDR3 sequence: CTSRTGTSGRDYEQYF. DNA for the CDR3: TGCACCAGCAGGACCGGGACTAGCGGGAGGGACTACGAGCAGTACTTC.

This clone showed up just once. The rearrangement uses TRBV19 and TRBJ1-2; TRBD1 agrees at 7 bases. The ends lost 5 bases at V and 4 bases at J; junction bases unmatched: 4. This CDR3 spans 13 amino acids. Per the germline V gene, CDR1 is LNHDA and CDR2 is SQIVND (reference sequence). This chain's CDR3 is CASSSGQLYGYTF. The CDR3 region has the DNA TGTGCCAGTAGTTCGGGACAGCTCTATGGCTACACCTTC.

The V and J genes are TRBV5-1 and TRBJ2-7, with TRBD1 matching over 9 bases. Germline V gene data show CDR1 as SGHRS and CDR2 as YFSETQ. The CDR3 spans 15 residues. With 6 bases clipped from V and 7 bases from J, the junction kept 14 bases outside the gene matches. CDR3 sequence: CASTNSRDRAGEQYF. CDR3 in DNA: TGCGCCAGCACCAACTCCCGGGACAGGGCGGGGGAGCAGTACTTC.

This chain connects TRBV20-1 to TRBJ2-3; D perhaps matches TRBD2 (5 bases). CDR1 is DFQATT, CDR2 SNEGSKA, per germline (reference sequence). The CDR3 loop spans 14 amino acids. V shed 3 bases and J shed 2 bases, with 12 bases lying between them. CDR3 coding DNA: TGCAGTGCTAGTGAAGGGAGCTCCACAGATACGCAGTATTTT. Its translation: CSASEGSSTDTQYF.

This chain uses TRBV11-2 with TRBJ2-1, with 9 bases lining up with TRBD2. CDR1 and CDR2 (germline): SGHAT, FQNNGV. The CDR3 extends over 15 amino acids. V gave up 5 bases and J gave up 4 bases; unmatched junction bases: 6. CDR3 DNA: TGTGCCAGCAGCAATCCGGGACTAGCTTACAATGAGCAGTTCTTC. Amino acid sequence: CASSNPGLAYNEQFF.

V and J are TRBV5-4 and TRBJ2-3, with a tentative D call TRBD2 (6 bases). The CDR3 is 16 residues long. Germline CDR1 SGHNT, CDR2 YYREEE (reference sequence). V lost 2 bases to trimming and J lost 5 bases, with 18 bases between them. The chain's CDR3 is CASSFESGPLVDTQYF. In nucleotides, the CDR3 is TGTGCCAGCAGCTTTGAAAGCGGGCCCCTGGTAGATACGCAGTATTTT.

The chain joins TRBV5-1 to TRBJ2-7, with a possible D match to TRBD2 (6 bases). With 6 bases removed from V and 0 bases from J, the gap between germline ends came to 10 bases. There are 13 residues in the CDR3. Germline V gene sequence: CDR1 SGHRS, CDR2 YFSETQ. The DNA for the CDR3 is TGCGCCAGCAACCGGGGGAGCTCCTACGAGCAGTACTTC. This codes for CASNRGSSYEQYF.

This clone was counted a few times. The chain has TRBV9 and TRBJ1-2; D unclear. CDR3 length: 18 amino acids. Trimming took 0 bases from V and 6 from J, leaving 24 bases between them. In germline, CDR1 is SGDLS, CDR2 YYNGEE. The CDR3 region has the DNA TGTGCCAGCAGCGTAGAGGCGGTTGGCCTCGATCTAGACGATGGCTACACCTTC. The encoded protein is CASSVEAVGLDLDDGYTF.

The chain employs TRBV7-2 and TRBJ2-1, with 11 bases identical to TRBD2. Germline trimming cut 4 bases from V and 14 bases from J; bases unmatched to any gene: 10. The CDR3 is 14 residues long. Per germline, CDR1 SGHTA and CDR2 FQGNSA. The DNA of the CDR3 is TGTGCCAGCAGCTCTAGCGGGAGGAGAGAGAGCAAGTTCTTC. It yields the protein CASSSSGRRESKFF.

The rearrangement links TRBV27 to TRBJ1-4, with D unclear. V was clipped by 5 bases and J by 5 bases, with 9 bases between them. Looked up from germline, CDR1 is MNHEY and CDR2 is SMNVEV (reference sequence). There are 13 residues in the CDR3. The CDR3 region is CASSAWENEKLFF. The CDR3 coding sequence is TGTGCCAGCAGTGCGTGGGAGAATGAAAAACTGTTTTTT. Looking up the rest from reference TRBV27 and TRBJ1-4 gives the full variable domain: EAQVTQNPRYLITVTGKKLTVTCSQNMNHEYMSWYRQDPGLGLRQIYYSMNVEVTDKGDVPEGYKVSRKEKRNFPLILESPSPNQTSLYFCASSAWENEKLFFGSGTQLSVL.

The chain has TRBV25-1 and TRBJ2-7; possible D gene TRBD1, 6 bases. Germline V lookup: CDR1 MGHDK, CDR2 SYGVNS. V lost 6 bases to trimming and J lost 3 bases, with 12 bases between them. The CDR3 is made up of 13 amino acids. CDR3 loop: CASSGRGDYEQYF. Here the CDR3 DNA reads TGTGCCAGCAGCGGCAGGGGAGACTACGAGCAGTACTTC.

V usage is TRBV24-1 and J usage is TRBJ2-1, with D possibly TRBD2 on 5 matching bases. The CDR3 is 13 amino acids. Germline assignment: CDR1 KGHDR and CDR2 SFDVKD. Trimming left V 9 bases short and J 5 bases short, with 13 bases between. Here the CDR3 reads CATALSGNNEQFF. Here the CDR3 DNA reads TGTGCCACCGCCCTGAGCGGAAACAATGAGCAGTTCTTC.

This chain joins TRBV7-6 and TRBJ2-3; the match to TRBD2 covers 12 bases. This CDR3 is built from 17 residues. Germline values: CDR1 SGHVS, CDR2 FNYEAQ. V gave up 6 bases and J gave up 1 base; unmatched junction bases: 8. In DNA form, the CDR3 reads TGTGCCAGCAGGCAACTAGCGGGAGGTGAGGGCACAGATACGCAGTATTTT. As protein: CASRQLAGGEGTDTQYF.

The V gene is TRBV5-4, the J gene TRBJ2-7, with D possibly matching TRBD2 (5 bases). Trimming stripped 7 bases from V and 5 bases from J, with 13 bases between. Germline V gene data show CDR1 as SGHNT and CDR2 as YYREEE (reference sequence). CDR3 length equals 12 residues. CDR3 amino acids: CASRQTEDEQYF. In DNA, the CDR3 is TGTGCCAGCCGCCAAACGGAGGACGAGCAGTACTTC.

The CDR3 region has the DNA TGTGCCAGCAGCGAGAGAGGACTAGCGGGAGTGGATGAGCAGTTCTTC. Protein: CASSERGLAGVDEQFF. The chain links TRBV25-1 to TRBJ2-1, with 13 bases lining up with TRBD2. This CDR3 has 16 amino acids. Germline V lookup: CDR1 MGHDK, CDR2 SYGVNS. Trimming removed 6 bases from V and 8 bases from J; junction bases left unmatched: 10.